Each of the 14 T cell receptor beta chains below was sequenced from the same sample in a study of blood T cell repertoires in COVID-19. TCRdb's copy holds only in-frame clones and misses some; the assay was immunoSEQ multiplex PCR. The sample comprises about 61,000 clones, approximately 80% of which are singletons, and about 20% rests with the top ten. The sequenced sample was peripheral blood. The source is a man at least 80 years old with active or convalescent COVID-19.

The CDR3 here is CASTRELAGATDTQYF. The CDR3 bases are TGTGCCAGCACTCGAGAACTAGCGGGGGCCACAGATACGCAGTATTTT. This rearrangement joins TRBV2 to TRBJ2-3, with 11 bases matching TRBD2. Looked up from germline, CDR1 is SNHLY and CDR2 is FYNNEI. The CDR3 contains 16 residues. J was trimmed by 2 bases and V by 7 bases; bases with no gene match: 8.

The chain recombines TRBV5-1 with TRBJ2-5; no clear D gene. V lost 5 bases and J 5 bases, leaving 7 bases between the germline ends. Germline CDR1 is SGHRS and CDR2 is YFSETQ. The CDR3 is made up of 11 amino acids. The CDR3 spells CASSQSETQYF. CDR3 nucleotide sequence: TGCGCCAGCAGTCAGTCGGAGACCCAGTACTTC.

The genes are TRBV30 and TRBJ2-3, with D possibly TRBD2 on 6 matching bases. CDR3 length equals 15 residues. CDR1 and CDR2 (germline): GTSNPN, SVGIG (reference sequence). V was pared by 1 base and J by 3 bases, with 14 bases between. CDR3 residues: CAWSARRTITDTQYF. Here the CDR3 DNA reads TGTGCCTGGAGTGCCCGTCGGACTATAACAGATACGCAGTATTTT.

The gene calls are TRBV7-2 and TRBJ2-7, with 7 bases fitting TRBD2. Germline V gene data show CDR1 as SGHTA and CDR2 as FQGNSA. There are 14 residues in the CDR3. Losses at the gene ends were 5 bases for V and 1 base for J; bases not matched to a gene: 5. The CDR3 spells CASSLGLGSYEQYF. The CDR3 nucleotides are TGTGCCAGCAGCCTCGGACTAGGGTCCTACGAGCAGTACTTC.

This clone was recorded only once. The chain employs TRBV25-1 and TRBJ1-1; perhaps TRBD1 as D (6 bases). The CDR3 has 13 amino acids. V lost 7 bases and J lost 1, with 10 bases in between. Germline V gives CDR1 MGHDK, CDR2 SYGVNS. The CDR3 is CASIQGANTEAFF. DNA of the CDR3: TGTGCCAGCATACAGGGCGCGAACACTGAAGCTTTCTTT. The full variable domain, with the rest looked up from reference TRBV25-1 and TRBJ1-1, is EADIYQTPRYLVIGTGKKITLECSQTMGHDKMYWYQQDPGMELHLIHYSYGVNSTEKGDLSSESTVSRIRTEHFPLTLESARPSHTSQYLCASIQGANTEAFFGQGTRLTVV.

CDR3 nucleotides: TGTGCCGGCTCTGTATTGGACATGGATGGCTACACCTTC. This codes for CAGSVLDMDGYTF. The genes are TRBV6-5 and TRBJ1-2, with D possibly being TRBD1 (5 bases). From germline, CDR1 is MNHEY and CDR2 SVGAGI. This CDR3 comprises 13 residues. V lost 11 bases to trimming and J lost 6 bases, with 19 bases between them.

CDR3 in amino acids: CASSQPTDRSYEQYF. CDR3 in DNA: TGTGCCAGCAGCCAACCGACAGACCGCTCCTACGAGCAGTACTTC. This rearrangement joins TRBV4-2 to TRBJ2-7; TRBD1 is a possible D gene (5 bases). The CDR3 is made up of 15 amino acids. V gave up 2 bases and J gave up 0 bases, with 11 bases separating them. The germline CDR1 and CDR2 sequences are LGHNA and YNFKEQ.

This chain uses TRBV5-8 with TRBJ1-6; D is perhaps TRBD1 (5 bases). Germline-derived CDR1 and CDR2 are SGHTS and YDEGEE. Trimming left V 4 bases short and J 4 bases short, with 27 bases between. The CDR3 runs to 20 residues. For the CDR3, the DNA is TGTGCCAGCAGCCCAATGTGGGGGGTAGGAGGGAGCACTTATAATTCACCCCTCCACTTT. Amino acids: CASSPMWGVGGSTYNSPLHF.

The CDR3 protein is CAIKRTGLADTGELFF. As DNA, the CDR3 is TGTGCCATCAAGCGGACAGGGTTAGCGGACACCGGGGAGCTGTTTTTT. This chain joins TRBV10-3 and TRBJ2-2; 8 bases are shared with TRBD1. This CDR3 has 16 amino acids. Germline lookup yields CDR1 ENHRY and CDR2 SYGVKD. V lost 7 bases, J lost 3 bases, and 10 bases stayed unmatched.

The gene calls are TRBV15 and TRBJ2-5; D ambiguous. Per the germline V gene, CDR1 is LNHNV and CDR2 is YYDKDF (reference sequence). With 5 bases removed from V and 5 bases from J, the gap between germline ends came to 9 bases. The CDR3 runs 12 residues. This CDR3 reads CATSGPLETQYF. DNA of the CDR3: TGTGCCACCAGCGGCCCGTTGGAGACCCAGTACTTC.

The rearrangement uses TRBV27 and TRBJ2-7; possible D gene TRBD1, 5 bases. The germline gives CDR1 MNHEY, CDR2 SMNVEV (reference sequence). The CDR3 has 15 amino acids. Trimming removed 2 bases from V and 1 base from J, with 12 bases in between. Here the CDR3 reads CASSLGQGISYEQYF. Written as DNA, the CDR3 is TGTGCCAGCAGTTTAGGGCAGGGAATTTCCTACGAGCAGTACTTC.

This clone has just one count. This sequence joins TRBV28 and TRBJ1-5, with TRBD1 matching over 8 bases. The CDR3 totals 16 residues. J lost 0 bases, V lost 6 bases, and 7 bases had no gene match. CDR1 and CDR2 (germline): MDHEN, SYDVKM. CDR3 residues: CASRTTGEGSNQPQHF. The CDR3, as DNA: TGTGCCAGCAGGACGACAGGGGAAGGTAGCAATCAGCCCCAGCATTTT.

The rearrangement links TRBV19 to TRBJ1-2; weak D call: TRBD1 (6 bases). With 8 bases removed from V and 3 bases from J, the gap between germline ends came to 13 bases. The CDR3 is made up of 13 amino acids. Germline lookup yields CDR1 LNHDA and CDR2 SQIVND (reference sequence). This CDR3 reads CASLRTDYYGYTF. The CDR3 DNA follows: TGTGCCAGTCTTAGGACAGACTACTATGGCTACACCTTC.

This rearrangement joins TRBV3-1 (or the pseudogene TRBV3-2) to TRBJ1-5, with TRBD1 matching 7 bases. The CDR3 extends over 13 amino acids. Germline loops: CDR1 LGHDT, CDR2 YNNKEL (reference sequence). After removal of 3 bases from V and 5 bases from J, the junction contained 1 base not matched to a gene. The CDR3 region is CASSQQGDQPQHF. CDR3 DNA sequence: TGTGCCAGCAGCCAGCAGGGGGATCAGCCCCAGCATTTT.